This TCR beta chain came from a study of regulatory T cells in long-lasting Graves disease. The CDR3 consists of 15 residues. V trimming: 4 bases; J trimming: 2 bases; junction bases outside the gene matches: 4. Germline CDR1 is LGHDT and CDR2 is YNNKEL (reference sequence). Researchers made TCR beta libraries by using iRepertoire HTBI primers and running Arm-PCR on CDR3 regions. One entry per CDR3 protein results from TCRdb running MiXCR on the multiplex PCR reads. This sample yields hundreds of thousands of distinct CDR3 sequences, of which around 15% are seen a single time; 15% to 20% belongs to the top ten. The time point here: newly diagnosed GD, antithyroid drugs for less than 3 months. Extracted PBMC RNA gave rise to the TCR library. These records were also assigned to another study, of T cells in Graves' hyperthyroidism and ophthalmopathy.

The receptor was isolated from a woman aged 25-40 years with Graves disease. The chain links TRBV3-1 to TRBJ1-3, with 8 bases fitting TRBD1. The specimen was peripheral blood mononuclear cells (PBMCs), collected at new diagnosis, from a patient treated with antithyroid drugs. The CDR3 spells CASSLGTGTGNTIYF. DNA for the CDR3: TGTGCCAGCAGCCTAGGGACAGGTACTGGAAACACCATATATTTT.